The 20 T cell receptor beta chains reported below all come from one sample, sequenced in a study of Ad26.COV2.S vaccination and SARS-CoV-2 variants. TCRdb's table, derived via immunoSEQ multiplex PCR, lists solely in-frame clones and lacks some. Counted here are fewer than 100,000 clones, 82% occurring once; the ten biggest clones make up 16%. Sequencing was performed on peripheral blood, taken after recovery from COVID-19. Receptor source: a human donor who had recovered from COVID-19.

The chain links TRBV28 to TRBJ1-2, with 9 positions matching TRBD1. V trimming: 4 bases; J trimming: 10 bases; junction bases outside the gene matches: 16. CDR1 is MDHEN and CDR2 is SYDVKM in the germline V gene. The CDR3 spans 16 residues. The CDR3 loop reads CASSSNLRGQGSFYTF. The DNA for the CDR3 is TGTGCCAGCAGTTCGAACCTCCGAGGACAGGGGAGTTTCTACACCTTC.

The CDR3: CASRVGTSGDSRTQYF. The CDR3 region has the DNA TGTGCCAGCAGGGTCGGGACTAGCGGAGATTCGAGGACCCAGTACTTC. The rearrangement links TRBV5-4 to TRBJ2-5, with 11 bases matching TRBD2. CDR3 size: 16 residues. Germline CDR1 and CDR2: SGHNT and YYREEE (reference sequence). With V trimmed by 5 bases and J by 7 bases, 13 bases remained unmatched.

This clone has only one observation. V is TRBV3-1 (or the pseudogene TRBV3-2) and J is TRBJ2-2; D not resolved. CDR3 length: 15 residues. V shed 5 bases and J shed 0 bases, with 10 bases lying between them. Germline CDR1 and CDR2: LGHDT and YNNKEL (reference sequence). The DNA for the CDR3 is TGTGCCAGCAGCAGGGATATCGCGAACACCGGGGAGCTGTTTTTT. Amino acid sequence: CASSRDIANTGELFF.

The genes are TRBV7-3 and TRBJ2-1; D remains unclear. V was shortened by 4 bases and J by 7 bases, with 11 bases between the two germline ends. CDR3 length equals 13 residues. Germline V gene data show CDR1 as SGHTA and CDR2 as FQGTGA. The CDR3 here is CASSSRAWNEQFF. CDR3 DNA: TGTGCCAGCAGCTCCCGGGCCTGGAATGAGCAGTTCTTC.

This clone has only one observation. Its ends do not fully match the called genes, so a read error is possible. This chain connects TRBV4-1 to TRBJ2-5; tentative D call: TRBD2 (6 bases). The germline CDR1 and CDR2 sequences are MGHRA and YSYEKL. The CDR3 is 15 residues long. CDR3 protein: CASSQGGKGGTRKHF. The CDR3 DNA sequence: TGCGCCAGCAGCCAAGGGGGAAAGGGCGGGACCCGAAAACACTTC.

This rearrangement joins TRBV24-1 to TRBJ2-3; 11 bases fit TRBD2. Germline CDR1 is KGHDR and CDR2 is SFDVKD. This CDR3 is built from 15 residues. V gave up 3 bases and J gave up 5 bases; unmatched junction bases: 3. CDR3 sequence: CATSDTGLAGDTQYF. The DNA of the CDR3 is TGTGCCACCAGTGATACCGGACTAGCGGGAGATACGCAGTATTTT.

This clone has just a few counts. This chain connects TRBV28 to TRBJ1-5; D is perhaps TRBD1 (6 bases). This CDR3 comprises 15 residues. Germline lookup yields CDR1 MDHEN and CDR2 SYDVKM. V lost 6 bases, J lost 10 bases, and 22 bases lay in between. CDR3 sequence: CASSSRGPQVPPQHF. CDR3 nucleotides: TGTGCCAGCAGCTCTCGGGGGCCCCAAGTACCCCCCCAGCATTTT.

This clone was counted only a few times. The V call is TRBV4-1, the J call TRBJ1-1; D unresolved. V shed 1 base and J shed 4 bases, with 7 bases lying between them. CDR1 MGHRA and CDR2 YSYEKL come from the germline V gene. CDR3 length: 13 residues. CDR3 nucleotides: TGCGCCAGCAGCCAAGCGGCGGGCACTGAAGCTTTCTTT. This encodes CASSQAAGTEAFF.

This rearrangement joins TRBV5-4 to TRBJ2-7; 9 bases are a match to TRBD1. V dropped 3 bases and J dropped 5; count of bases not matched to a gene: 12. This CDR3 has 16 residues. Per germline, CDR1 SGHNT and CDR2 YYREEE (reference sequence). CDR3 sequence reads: CASSSRDSGQGNEQYF. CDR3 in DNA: TGTGCCAGCAGCTCGCGAGATTCGGGACAGGGTAACGAGCAGTACTTC.

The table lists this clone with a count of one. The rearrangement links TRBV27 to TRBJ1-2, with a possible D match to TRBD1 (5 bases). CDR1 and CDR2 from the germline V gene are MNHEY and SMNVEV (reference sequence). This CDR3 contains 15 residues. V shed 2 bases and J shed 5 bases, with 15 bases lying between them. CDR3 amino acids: CASSLAVGRVYGYTF. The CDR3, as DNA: TGTGCCAGCAGTTTAGCTGTCGGCAGGGTTTATGGCTACACCTTC.

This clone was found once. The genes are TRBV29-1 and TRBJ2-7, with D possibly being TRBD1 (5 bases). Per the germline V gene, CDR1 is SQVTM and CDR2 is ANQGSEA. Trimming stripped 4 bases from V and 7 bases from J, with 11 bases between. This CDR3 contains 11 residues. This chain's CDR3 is CSVGDGAEQYF. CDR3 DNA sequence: TGCAGCGTTGGGGATGGGGCGGAGCAGTACTTC.

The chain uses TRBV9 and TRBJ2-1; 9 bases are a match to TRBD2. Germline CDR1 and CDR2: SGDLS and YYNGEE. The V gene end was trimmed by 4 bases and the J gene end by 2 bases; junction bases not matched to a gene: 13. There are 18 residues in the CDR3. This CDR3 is CASSPIKDLAGTYNEQFF. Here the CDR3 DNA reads TGTGCCAGCAGCCCCATTAAAGACCTAGCGGGAACCTACAATGAGCAGTTCTTC. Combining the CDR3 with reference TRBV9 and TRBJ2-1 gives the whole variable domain DSGVTQTPKHLITATGQRVTLRCSPRSGDLSVYWYQQSLDQGLQFLIQYYNGEERAKGNILERFSAQQFPDLHSELNLSSLELGDSALYFCASSPIKDLAGTYNEQFFGPGTRLTVL.

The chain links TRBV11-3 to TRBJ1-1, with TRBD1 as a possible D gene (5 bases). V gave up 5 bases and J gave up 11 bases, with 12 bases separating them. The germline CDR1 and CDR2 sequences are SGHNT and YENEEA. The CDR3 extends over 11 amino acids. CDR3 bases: TGTGCCAGCAGCGAAGACAGTCGGGCTTTCTTT. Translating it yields CASSEDSRAFF.

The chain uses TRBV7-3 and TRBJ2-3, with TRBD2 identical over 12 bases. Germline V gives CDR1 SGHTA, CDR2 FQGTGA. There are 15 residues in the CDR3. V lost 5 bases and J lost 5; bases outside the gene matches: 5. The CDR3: CASSNVLAGGDTQYF. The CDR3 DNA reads TGTGCCAGCAGCAATGTACTAGCGGGAGGAGATACGCAGTATTTT.

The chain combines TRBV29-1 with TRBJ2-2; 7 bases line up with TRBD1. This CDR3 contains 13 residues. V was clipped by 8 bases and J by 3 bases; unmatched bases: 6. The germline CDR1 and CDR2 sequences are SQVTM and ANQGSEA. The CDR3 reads CSCSGGYTGELFF. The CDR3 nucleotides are TGCAGCTGTTCAGGGGGTTACACCGGGGAGCTGTTTTTT.

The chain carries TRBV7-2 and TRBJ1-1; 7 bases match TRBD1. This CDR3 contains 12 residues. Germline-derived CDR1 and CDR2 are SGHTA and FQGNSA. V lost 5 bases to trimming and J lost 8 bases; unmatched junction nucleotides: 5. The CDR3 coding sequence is TGTGCCAGCAGCCACAGGGGCGCGGAAGCTTTCTTT. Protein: CASSHRGAEAFF.

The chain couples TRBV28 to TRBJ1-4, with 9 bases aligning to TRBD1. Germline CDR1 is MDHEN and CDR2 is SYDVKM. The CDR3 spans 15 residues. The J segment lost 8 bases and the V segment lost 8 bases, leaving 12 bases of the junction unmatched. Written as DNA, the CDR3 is TGTGCCAGCGGAAGGTCCGGGACAGGGAGGGAAAAACTGTTTTTT. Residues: CASGRSGTGREKLFF.

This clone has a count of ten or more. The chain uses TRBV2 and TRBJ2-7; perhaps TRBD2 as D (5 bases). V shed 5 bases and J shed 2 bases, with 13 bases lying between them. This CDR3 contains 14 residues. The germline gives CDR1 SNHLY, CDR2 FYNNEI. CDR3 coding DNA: TGTGCCAGCAGTAGGCTTTCGGGGACCTACGAGCAGTACTTC. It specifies CASSRLSGTYEQYF. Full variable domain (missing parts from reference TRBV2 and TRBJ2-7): EPEVTQTPSHQVTQMGQEVILRCVPISNHLYFYWYRQILGQKVEFLVSFYNNEISEKSEIFDDQFSVERPDGSNFTLKIRSTKLEDSAMYFCASSRLSGTYEQYFGPGTRLTVT.

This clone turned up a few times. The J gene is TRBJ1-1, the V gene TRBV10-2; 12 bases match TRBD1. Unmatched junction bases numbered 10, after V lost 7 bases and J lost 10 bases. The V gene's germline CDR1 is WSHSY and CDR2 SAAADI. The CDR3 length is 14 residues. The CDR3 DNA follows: TGCGCCAGCAAACCCGGGACAGGGGGCGAACTAGCTTTCTTT. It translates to CASKPGTGGELAFF.

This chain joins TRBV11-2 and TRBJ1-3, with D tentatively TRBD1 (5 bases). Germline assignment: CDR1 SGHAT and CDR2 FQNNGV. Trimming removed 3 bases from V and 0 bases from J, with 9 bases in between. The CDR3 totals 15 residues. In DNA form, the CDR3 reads TGTGCCAGCAGCTTCCGGGACTACTCTGGAAACACCATATATTTT. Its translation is CASSFRDYSGNTIYF.